What follows describes a single T cell receptor (beta chain). The antigen remains unidentified. Compared with germline, one end of the junction differs, possibly owing to a read error. This sample was included in a study of graft-versus-host responses after intestinal transplantation. Study-wide context: Transplant recipients had multivisceral, liver-intestinal, or isolated intestinal grafts. Study-wide results and caveats: Detection of GvH clones occurred in recipient marrow, and some had their first appearance in ileum or blood. Within allografts, high graft-versus-host to host-versus-graft clonal ratios were seen among patients with graft-donor T cell macrochimerism.

TCRdb keeps only in-frame clones here, not all; method: immunoSEQ multiplex PCR. The sample has 15,000 or so clones, roughly 93% seen once. The TCR was taken from a human patient who received an intestinal transplant, so some T cells may come from the graft donor. Specimen: PBMCs, collected 1032 days after intestinal transplantation.

DNA for the CDR3: TGTGCTAGCAGCTTGGGTGGTTCAAATACGCAGTATTTT. Translated, it gives CASSLGGSNTQYF. The chain has TRBV7-7 and TRBJ2-3; no clear D. Germline CDR1 and CDR2: SSHAT and FNYEAQ (reference sequence). This CDR3 has 13 amino acids.